This TCR beta chain stems from a study of CD8+CD57+ T cells in acquired aplastic anemia. Background on the study: Yields of DNA that came from sorted CD4+ and CD8+ cells averaged approximately 3.5 ug. Overall study results and limits: The study found no significant CD8+ Simpson's diversity difference between patients and controls. Approximately 30 was the count of CD8+ CDR3 sequences that patients shared with controls.

CDR3 and TCR beta VDJ profiling relied on genomic DNA as the template. Using its own MiXCR run on the reads, TCRdb lists one record per CDR3 protein. Of 250,000 to 300,000 distinct CDR3 sequences in the sample, about 56% were seen once. The CDR3 has 13 amino acids. Germline V gene data show CDR1 as SQVTM and CDR2 as ANQGSEA. Trimming shortened V by 0 bases and J by 9 bases, and 11 bases separated the two germline ends. This clonotype was recorded at least ten times. As yet, its antigen is unknown. Sequencing was carried out using sorted CD4+, CD8+, or CD8+CD57+ T cells (not recorded which) from PBMCs. The source of this sequence is a human donor with severe aplastic anemia or a healthy control (not recorded which). The chain recombines TRBV29-1 with TRBJ2-2; tentative D call: TRBD1 (5 bases). CDR3 residues: CSVEDRVDRELFF. CDR3 sequence (DNA): TGCAGCGTTGAAGACAGGGTGGACAGGGAGCTGTTTTTT.